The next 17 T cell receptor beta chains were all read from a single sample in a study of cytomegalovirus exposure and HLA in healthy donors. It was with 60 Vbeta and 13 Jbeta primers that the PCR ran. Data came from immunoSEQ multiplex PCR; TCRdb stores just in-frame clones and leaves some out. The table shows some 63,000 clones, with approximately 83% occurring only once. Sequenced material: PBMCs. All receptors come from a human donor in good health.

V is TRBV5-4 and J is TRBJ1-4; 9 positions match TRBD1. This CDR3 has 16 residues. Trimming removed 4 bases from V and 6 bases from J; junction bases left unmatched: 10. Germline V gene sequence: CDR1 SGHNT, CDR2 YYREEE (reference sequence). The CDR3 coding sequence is TGTGCCAGCAGCCCCAGGGGACAGGGTGCCCATGAAAAACTGTTTTTT. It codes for CASSPRGQGAHEKLFF. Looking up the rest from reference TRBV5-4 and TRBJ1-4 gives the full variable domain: ETGVTQSPTHLIKTRGQQVTLRCSSQSGHNTVSWYQQALGQGPQFIFQYYREEENGRGNFPPRFSGLQFPNYSSELNVNALELDDSALYLCASSPRGQGAHEKLFFGSGTQLSVL.

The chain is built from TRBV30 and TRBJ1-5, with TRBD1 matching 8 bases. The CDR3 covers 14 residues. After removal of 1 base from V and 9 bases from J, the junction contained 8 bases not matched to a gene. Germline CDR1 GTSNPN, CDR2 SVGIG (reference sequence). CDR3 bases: TGTGCCTGGAGTGCAGACAGGGGCCAAGGGCCCCAGCATTTT. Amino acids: CAWSADRGQGPQHF.

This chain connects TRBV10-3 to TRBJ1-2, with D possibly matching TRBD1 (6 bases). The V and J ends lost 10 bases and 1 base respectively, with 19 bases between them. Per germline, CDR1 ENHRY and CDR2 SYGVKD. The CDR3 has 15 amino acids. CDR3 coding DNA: TGTGCCACCACGGACAGCCTGGACGGTAACTATGGCTACACCTTC. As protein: CATTDSLDGNYGYTF.

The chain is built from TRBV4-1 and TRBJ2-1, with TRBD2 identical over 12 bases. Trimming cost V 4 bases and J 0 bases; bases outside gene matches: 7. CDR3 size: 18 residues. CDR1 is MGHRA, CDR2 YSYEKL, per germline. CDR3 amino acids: CASSRRTSGVSSYNEQFF. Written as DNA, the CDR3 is TGCGCCAGCAGCCGTCGGACTAGCGGGGTTAGCTCCTACAATGAGCAGTTCTTC.

The CDR3 bases are TGTGCCAGCAGCTTGCAGGGAGGATATGGCTACACCTTC. It translates to CASSLQGGYGYTF. The V and J genes are TRBV5-4 and TRBJ1-2, with a tentative D call TRBD1 (5 bases). The V and J ends lost 1 base and 5 bases respectively, with 9 bases between them. The CDR3 is made up of 13 amino acids. Germline V CDR1 and CDR2: SGHNT, YYREEE (reference sequence).

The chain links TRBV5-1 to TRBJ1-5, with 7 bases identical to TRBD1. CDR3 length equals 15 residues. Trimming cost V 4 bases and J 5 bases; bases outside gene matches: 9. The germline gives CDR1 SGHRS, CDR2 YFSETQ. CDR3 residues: CASSPWTGSHQPQHF. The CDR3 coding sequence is TGCGCCAGCAGCCCATGGACAGGTAGTCATCAGCCCCAGCATTTT.

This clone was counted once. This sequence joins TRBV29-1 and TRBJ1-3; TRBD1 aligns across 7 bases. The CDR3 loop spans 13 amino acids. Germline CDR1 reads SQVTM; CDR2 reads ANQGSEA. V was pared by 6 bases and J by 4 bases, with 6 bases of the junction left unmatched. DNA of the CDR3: TGCAGCGTAAGACAGGGCTCCGGAAACACCATATATTTT. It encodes CSVRQGSGNTIYF.

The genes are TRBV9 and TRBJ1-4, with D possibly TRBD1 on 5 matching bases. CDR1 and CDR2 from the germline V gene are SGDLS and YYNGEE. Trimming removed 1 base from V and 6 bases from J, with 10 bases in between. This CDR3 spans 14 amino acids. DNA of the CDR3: TGTGCCAGCAGCGTACGGGCGGGGGATGAAAAACTGTTTTTT. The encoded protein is CASSVRAGDEKLFF.

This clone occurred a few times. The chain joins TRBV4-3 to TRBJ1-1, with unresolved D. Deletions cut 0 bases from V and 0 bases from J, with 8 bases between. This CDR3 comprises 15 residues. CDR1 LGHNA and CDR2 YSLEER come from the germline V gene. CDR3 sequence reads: CASSQDWQVNTEAFF. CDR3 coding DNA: TGCGCCAGCAGCCAAGATTGGCAGGTGAACACTGAAGCTTTCTTT.

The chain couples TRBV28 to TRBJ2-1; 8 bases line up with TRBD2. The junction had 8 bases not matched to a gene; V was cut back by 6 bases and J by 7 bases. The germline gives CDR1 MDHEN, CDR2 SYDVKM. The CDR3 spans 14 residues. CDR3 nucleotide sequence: TGTGCCAGCAGATCCGGGACTAGTCCTAATGAGCAGTTCTTC. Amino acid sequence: CASRSGTSPNEQFF.

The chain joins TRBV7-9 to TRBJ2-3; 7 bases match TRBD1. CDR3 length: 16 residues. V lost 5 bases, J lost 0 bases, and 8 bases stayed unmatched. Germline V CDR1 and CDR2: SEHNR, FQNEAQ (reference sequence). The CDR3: CASSEGQVASTDTQYF. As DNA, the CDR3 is TGTGCCAGCAGCGAAGGACAGGTTGCTAGCACAGATACGCAGTATTTT.

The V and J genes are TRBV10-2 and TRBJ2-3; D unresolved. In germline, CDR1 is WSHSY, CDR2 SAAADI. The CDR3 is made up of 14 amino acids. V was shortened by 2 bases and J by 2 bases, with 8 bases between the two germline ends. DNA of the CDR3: TGCGCCAGCAGTGAGACTGCGCCCACAGATACGCAGTATTTT. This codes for CASSETAPTDTQYF.

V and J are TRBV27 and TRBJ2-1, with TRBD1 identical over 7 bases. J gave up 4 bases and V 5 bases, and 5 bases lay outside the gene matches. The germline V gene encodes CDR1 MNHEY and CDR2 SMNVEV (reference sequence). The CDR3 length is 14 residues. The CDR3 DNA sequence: TGTGCCAGCAGTACAGGACAGGTATACAATGAGCAGTTCTTC. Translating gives CASSTGQVYNEQFF.

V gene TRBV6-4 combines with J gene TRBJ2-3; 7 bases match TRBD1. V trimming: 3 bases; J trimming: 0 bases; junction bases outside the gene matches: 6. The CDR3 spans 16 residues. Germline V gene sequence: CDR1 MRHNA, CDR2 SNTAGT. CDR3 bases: TGTGCCAGCAGTGAAAGAGGACAGGACAGCACAGATACGCAGTATTTT. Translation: CASSERGQDSTDTQYF.

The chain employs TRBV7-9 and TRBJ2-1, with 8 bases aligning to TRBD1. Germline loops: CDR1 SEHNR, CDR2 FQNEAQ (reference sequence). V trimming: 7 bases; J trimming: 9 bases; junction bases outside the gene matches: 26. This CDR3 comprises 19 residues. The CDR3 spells CASTSFPVRRDRIPAEQFF. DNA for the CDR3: TGTGCCAGCACCTCTTTCCCCGTCCGCCGGGACAGGATTCCTGCTGAGCAGTTCTTC.

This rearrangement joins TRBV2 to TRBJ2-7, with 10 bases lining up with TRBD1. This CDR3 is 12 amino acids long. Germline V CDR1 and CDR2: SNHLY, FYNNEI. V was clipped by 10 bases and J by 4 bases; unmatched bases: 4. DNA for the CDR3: TGTGCCATCGGACAGGGGGATTACGAGCAGTACTTC. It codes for CAIGQGDYEQYF.

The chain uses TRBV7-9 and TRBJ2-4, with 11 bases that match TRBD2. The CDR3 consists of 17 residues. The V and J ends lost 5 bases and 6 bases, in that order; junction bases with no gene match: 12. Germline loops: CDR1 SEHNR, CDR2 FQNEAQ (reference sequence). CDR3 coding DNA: TGTGCCAGCAGCGTGATTTTGGCTAGCGGGGGGAGAAACATTCAGTACTTC. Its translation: CASSVILASGGRNIQYF. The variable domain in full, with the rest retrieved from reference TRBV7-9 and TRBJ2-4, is DTGVSQNPRHKITKRGQNVTFRCDPISEHNRLYWYRQTLGQGPEFLTYFQNEAQLEKSRLLSDRFSAERPKGSFSTLEIQRTEQGDSAMYLCASSVILASGGRNIQYFGAGTRLSVL.